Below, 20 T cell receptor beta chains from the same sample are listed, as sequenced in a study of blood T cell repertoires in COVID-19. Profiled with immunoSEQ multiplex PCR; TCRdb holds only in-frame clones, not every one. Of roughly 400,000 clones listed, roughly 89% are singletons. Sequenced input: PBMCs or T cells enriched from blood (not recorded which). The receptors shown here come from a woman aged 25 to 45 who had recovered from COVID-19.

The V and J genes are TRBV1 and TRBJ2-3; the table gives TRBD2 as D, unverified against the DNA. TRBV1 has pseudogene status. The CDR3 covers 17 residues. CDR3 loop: CTSSQDLSGRLTDTQYF. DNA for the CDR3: TGCACCAGCAGCCAAGATCTGAGCGGGAGGCTGACAGATACGCAGTATTTT.

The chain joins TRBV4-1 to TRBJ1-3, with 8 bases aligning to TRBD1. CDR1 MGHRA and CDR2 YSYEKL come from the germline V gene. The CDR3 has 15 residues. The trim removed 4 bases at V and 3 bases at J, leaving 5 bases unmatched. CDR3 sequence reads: CASSLRTGSGNTIYF. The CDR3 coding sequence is TGCGCCAGCAGCCTGCGGACAGGGAGTGGAAACACCATATATTTT.

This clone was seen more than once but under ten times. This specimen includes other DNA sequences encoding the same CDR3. The CDR3 loop reads CASSYGQGGQPQHF. CDR3 in DNA: TGTGCCAGCAGTTACGGACAGGGTGGCCAGCCCCAGCATTTT. The gene calls are TRBV6-5 and TRBJ1-5; 8 nucleotides align to TRBD1. The CDR3 has 14 residues. CDR1 and CDR2 from the germline V gene are MNHEY and SVGAGI. With 2 bases clipped from V and 7 bases from J, the junction kept 4 bases outside the gene matches.

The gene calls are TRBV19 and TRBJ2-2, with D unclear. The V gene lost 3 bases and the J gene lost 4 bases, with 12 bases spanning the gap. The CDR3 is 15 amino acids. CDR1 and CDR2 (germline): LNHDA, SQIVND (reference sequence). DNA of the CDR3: TGTGCCAGTAGTATTCTTCAGGCAGGCACCGGGGAGCTGTTTTTT. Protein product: CASSILQAGTGELFF.

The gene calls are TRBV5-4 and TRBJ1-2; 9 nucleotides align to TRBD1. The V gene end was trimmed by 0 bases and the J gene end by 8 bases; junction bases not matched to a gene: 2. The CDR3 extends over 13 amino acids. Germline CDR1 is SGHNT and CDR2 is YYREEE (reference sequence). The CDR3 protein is CASSLVGQGGYTF. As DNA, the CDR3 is TGTGCCAGCAGCTTGGTGGGACAGGGAGGCTACACCTTC.

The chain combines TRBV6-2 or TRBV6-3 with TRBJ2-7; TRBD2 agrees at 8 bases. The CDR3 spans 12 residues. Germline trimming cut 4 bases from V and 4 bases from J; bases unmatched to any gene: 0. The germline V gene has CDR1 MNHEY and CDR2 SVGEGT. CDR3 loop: CASSLAGYEQYF. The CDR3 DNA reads TGTGCCAGCAGTTTAGCGGGGTACGAGCAGTACTTC.

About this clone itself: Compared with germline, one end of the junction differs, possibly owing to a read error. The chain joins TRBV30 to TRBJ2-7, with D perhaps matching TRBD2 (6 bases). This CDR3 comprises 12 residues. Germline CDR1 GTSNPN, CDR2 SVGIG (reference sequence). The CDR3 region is CAWSPTGTALSF. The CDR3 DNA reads TGTGCCTGGAGTCCAACCGGGACTGCCCTAAGCTTC.

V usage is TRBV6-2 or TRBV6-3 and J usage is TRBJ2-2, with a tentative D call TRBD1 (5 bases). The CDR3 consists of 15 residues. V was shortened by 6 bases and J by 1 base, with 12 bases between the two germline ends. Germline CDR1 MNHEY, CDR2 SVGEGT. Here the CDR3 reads CASRPDRLNTGELFF. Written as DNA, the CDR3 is TGTGCCAGCAGACCTGACAGACTGAACACCGGGGAGCTGTTTTTT.

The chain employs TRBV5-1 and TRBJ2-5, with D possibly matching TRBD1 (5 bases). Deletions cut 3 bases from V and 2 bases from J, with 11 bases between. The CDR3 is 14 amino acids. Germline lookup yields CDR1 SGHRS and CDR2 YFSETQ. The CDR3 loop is CASSSKGPQETQYF. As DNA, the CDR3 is TGCGCCAGCAGCTCTAAGGGGCCACAAGAGACCCAGTACTTC.

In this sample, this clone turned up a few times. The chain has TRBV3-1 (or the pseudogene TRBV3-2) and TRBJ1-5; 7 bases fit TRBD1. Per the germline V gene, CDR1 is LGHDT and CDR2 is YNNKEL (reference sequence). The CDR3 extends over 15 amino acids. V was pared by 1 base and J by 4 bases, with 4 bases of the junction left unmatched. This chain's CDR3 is CASSQAGGRNQPQHF. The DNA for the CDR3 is TGTGCCAGCAGCCAAGCAGGGGGGAGGAATCAGCCCCAGCATTTT.

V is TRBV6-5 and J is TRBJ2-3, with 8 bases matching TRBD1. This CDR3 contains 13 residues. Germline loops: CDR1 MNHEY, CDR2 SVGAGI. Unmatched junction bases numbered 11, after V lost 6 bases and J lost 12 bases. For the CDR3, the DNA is TGTGCCAGCAGGGTGGGACAGGACCAAGAACAGTATTTT. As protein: CASRVGQDQEQYF.

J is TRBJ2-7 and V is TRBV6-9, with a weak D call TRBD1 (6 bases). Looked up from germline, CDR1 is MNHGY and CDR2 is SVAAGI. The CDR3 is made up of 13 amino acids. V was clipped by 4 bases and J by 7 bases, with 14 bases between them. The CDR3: CASSLTGLREQYF. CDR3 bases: TGTGCCAGCAGTTTAACAGGGTTAAGGGAGCAGTACTTC.

CDR3 sequence reads: CASSVSPSSYNEQFF. As DNA, the CDR3 is TGTGCCAGCAGTGTCTCACCCAGCTCCTACAATGAGCAGTTCTTC. This rearrangement joins TRBV6-2 or TRBV6-3 to TRBJ2-1; D not certain. Germline lookup yields CDR1 MNHEY and CDR2 SVGEGT. The CDR3 contains 15 residues. V was shortened by 5 bases and J by 0 bases, with 11 bases between the two germline ends.

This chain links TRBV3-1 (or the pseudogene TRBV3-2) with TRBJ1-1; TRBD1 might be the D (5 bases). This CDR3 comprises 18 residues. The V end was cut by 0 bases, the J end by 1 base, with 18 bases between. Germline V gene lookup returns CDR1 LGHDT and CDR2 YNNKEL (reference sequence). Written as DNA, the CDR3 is TGTGCCAGCAGCCAAGATGGTGCGGGGGAGGGGACGAACACTGAAGCTTTCTTT. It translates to CASSQDGAGEGTNTEAFF.

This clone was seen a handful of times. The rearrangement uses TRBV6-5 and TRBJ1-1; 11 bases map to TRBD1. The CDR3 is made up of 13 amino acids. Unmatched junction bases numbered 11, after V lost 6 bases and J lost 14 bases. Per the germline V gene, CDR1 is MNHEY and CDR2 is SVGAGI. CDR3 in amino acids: CASSADRGLDGFF. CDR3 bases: TGTGCCAGCAGCGCGGACAGGGGGCTGGATGGCTTCTTT.

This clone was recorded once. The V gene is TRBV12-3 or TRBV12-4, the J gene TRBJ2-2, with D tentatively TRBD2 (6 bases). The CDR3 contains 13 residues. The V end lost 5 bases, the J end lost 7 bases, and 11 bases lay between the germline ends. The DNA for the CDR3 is TGTGCCAGCAGTGTGACCGGGGGCGGGGAGCTGTTTTTT. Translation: CASSVTGGGELFF.

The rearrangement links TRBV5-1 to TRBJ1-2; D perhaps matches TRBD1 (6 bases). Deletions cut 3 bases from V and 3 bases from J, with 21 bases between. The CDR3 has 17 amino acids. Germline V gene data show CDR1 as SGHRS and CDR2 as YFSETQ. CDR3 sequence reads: CASSSRFRGSQDYGYTF. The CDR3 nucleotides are TGCGCCAGCAGCTCGCGATTCAGGGGTAGTCAAGACTATGGCTACACCTTC. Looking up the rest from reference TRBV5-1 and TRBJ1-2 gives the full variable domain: KAGVTQTPRYLIKTRGQQVTLSCSPISGHRSVSWYQQTPGQGLQFLFEYFSETQRNKGNFPGRFSGRQFSNSRSEMNVSTLELGDSALYLCASSSRFRGSQDYGYTFGSGTRLTVV.

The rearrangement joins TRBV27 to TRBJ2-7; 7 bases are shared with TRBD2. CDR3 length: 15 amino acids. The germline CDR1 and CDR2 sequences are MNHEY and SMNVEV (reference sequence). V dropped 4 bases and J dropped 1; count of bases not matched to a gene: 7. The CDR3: CASSSSGEGSYEQYF. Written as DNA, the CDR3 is TGTGCCAGCAGTTCGAGCGGGGAAGGATCCTACGAGCAGTACTTC.

CDR3 loop: CASSFSRQGWNEQFF. CDR3 bases: TGTGCCAGCAGTTTTTCCCGACAGGGGTGGAATGAGCAGTTCTTC. This rearrangement joins TRBV6-5 to TRBJ2-1; TRBD1 agrees at 8 bases. Per germline, CDR1 MNHEY and CDR2 SVGAGI. This CDR3 contains 15 residues. Unmatched junction bases numbered 9, after V lost 4 bases and J lost 7 bases.

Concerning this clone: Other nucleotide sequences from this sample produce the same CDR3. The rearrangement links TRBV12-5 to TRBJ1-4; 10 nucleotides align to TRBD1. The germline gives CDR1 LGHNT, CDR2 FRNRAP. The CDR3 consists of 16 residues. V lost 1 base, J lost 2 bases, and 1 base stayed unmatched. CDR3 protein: CASGLGQGATNEKLFF. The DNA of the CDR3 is TGTGCTAGTGGTTTGGGACAGGGGGCTACTAATGAAAAACTGTTTTTT.